This T cell receptor (beta chain) is drawn from a study of blood T cell repertoires in COVID-19. About the study: Acute and convalescent COVID-19 specimens originated in the United States, Italy and Spain. PBMCs, B-cell-depleted T cells, or T cells provided the cDNA or gDNA that made up the material.

Authors' processing steps: Cell counts per sample came from amplifying reference gene primers. Clones were sequenced by immunoSEQ multiplex PCR, and TCRdb holds only the in-frame ones, with some missing. V and J calls and clone size are copied from that table; D and trimming were computed from the DNA. The sample records about 62,000 clones, around nine tenths being singletons. This CDR3 contains 15 residues. The ends lost 4 bases at V and 2 bases at J; junction bases unmatched: 6. Germline V gene sequence: CDR1 SGHRS, CDR2 YFSETQ. The sequenced material came from peripheral blood. The origin of this receptor is a man between 65 and 80 years old with acute or convalescent COVID-19. The rearrangement links TRBV5-1 to TRBJ2-3; TRBD2 aligns across 8 bases. CDR3: CASSPIGGVTDTQYF. The CDR3 region has the DNA TGCGCCAGCAGCCCAATCGGGGGGGTCACAGATACGCAGTATTTT.